The 27 T cell receptor beta chains listed next were all sequenced from one sample in a study of blood T cells in healthy people across ages. Next came a second PCR, run for 7 to 11 cycles, which used a sample-barcoded 5' primer along with a J-beta primer mix. TCRdb reprocessed the 5' RACE reads via MiXCR and lists one record per CDR3 protein. The top ten clones hold 13% of a sample with some 670,000 distinct CDR3 sequences, over 40% of them seen once. The specimen was blood. The receptors were gathered from a woman aged 80 or over in good health.

This clonotype was counted a few times. Given a much more abundant clone one base away, this may be a read error. V usage is TRBV5-6 and J usage is TRBJ2-7, with D tentatively TRBD1 (6 bases). This CDR3 has 18 amino acids. CDR1 and CDR2 (germline): SGHDT, YYEEEE. Trimming stripped 4 bases from V and 0 bases from J, with 23 bases between. The CDR3 nucleotides are TGTGCCAGCAGCCCGACGGTGAGTGGGAAGACAGGCTCCTACGAGCAGTACTTC. As protein: CASSPTVSGKTGSYEQYF.

This chain joins TRBV21-1 and TRBJ2-5. TRBV21-1 is a pseudogene. The CDR3 contains 14 residues. The CDR3 sequence is CASSKLGYQETQYF. The CDR3 nucleotides read TGTGCCAGCAGCAAATTAGGGTACCAAGAGACCCAGTACTTC.

This clonotype has ten or more counts. The V call is TRBV6-5, the J call TRBJ2-2; 7 bases line up with TRBD1. Trimming took 4 bases from V and 0 from J; bases not matched to a gene: 8. The CDR3 covers 17 residues. Germline V lookup: CDR1 MNHEY, CDR2 SVGAGI. CDR3 region: CASSSPDRTTNTGELFF. The CDR3 DNA sequence: TGTGCCAGCAGTTCCCCGGACAGGACCACGAACACCGGGGAGCTGTTTTTT.

As for this clonotype: A read error may account for a junction end that differs from germline. The V gene is TRBV3-1, the J gene TRBJ2-7; D gene uncertain. This CDR3 has 14 amino acids. Germline V lookup: CDR1 LGHDT, CDR2 YNNKEL (reference sequence). The CDR3 is CASSHHFVSYERYF. The CDR3, as DNA: TGTGCCAGCAGCCACCATTTCGTCTCCTACGAGCGGTACTTC.

The V call is TRBV14, the J call TRBJ1-2; perhaps TRBD1 as D (6 bases). The length of the CDR3 is 14 residues. Trimming took off 4 bases at V and 3 bases at J, with 12 bases between the two ends. Germline CDR1 SGHDN, CDR2 FVKESK. The CDR3 here is CASSRTDRDYGYTF. CDR3 nucleotide sequence: TGTGCCAGCAGCCGGACGGACAGAGACTATGGCTACACCTTC.

In the case of this clonotype: This could be a read error, since a much larger clone is one nucleotide away. The chain couples TRBV5-1 to TRBJ2-7, with 7 nucleotides matching TRBD1. Germline V lookup: CDR1 SGHRS, CDR2 YFSETQ. The CDR3 contains 14 residues. Here the CDR3 reads CASSGDRASYGQYF. In nucleotides, the CDR3 is TGCGCCAGCAGCGGCGACAGGGCTTCCTACGGGCAGTACTTC.

This chain uses TRBV27 with TRBJ2-1, with D perhaps matching TRBD2 (6 bases). The better agreement between TRBJ2-7 and the DNA end casts doubt on the J call. CDR3 size: 16 residues. From germline, CDR1 is MNHEY and CDR2 SMNVEV (reference sequence). This CDR3 reads CASSPYSGTSYNEQYF. The CDR3 coding sequence is TGTGCCAGCAGTCCTTATAGCGGAACCTCCTACAATGAGCAGTACTTC.

The chain carries TRBV7-2 and TRBJ2-5; D remains ambiguous. V lost 2 bases and J lost 11, with 12 bases in between. CDR3 length: 12 amino acids. Germline V gene data show CDR1 as SGHTA and CDR2 as FQGNSA. The CDR3 region is CASSLTAFEQYF. CDR3 nucleotide sequence: TGTGCCAGCAGCTTAACCGCTTTTGAGCAGTACTTC.

This clonotype was counted a few times. This chain links TRBV5-1 with TRBJ2-1; 7 nucleotides agree with TRBD2. J lost 4 bases, V lost 7 bases, and 5 bases had no gene match. The CDR3 consists of 13 residues. Germline assignment: CDR1 SGHRS and CDR2 YFSETQ. CDR3 bases: TGCGCCAGCGGGCTAGCGGAGTACAATGAGCAGTTCTTC. Amino acid sequence: CASGLAEYNEQFF.

The CDR3 region is CASSPPSGQGRVDNEQFF. For the CDR3, the DNA is TGTGCCAGCTCACCACCGTCTGGACAGGGAAGGGTGGACAATGAGCAGTTCTTC. This chain joins TRBV18 and TRBJ2-1; 8 bases match TRBD1. Germline lookup yields CDR1 KGHSH and CDR2 LQKENI. J gave up 5 bases and V 0 bases, and 12 bases lay outside the gene matches. The CDR3 is 18 amino acids.

On this clonotype: A read error may explain this, as a much larger clone is one base away. The V call is TRBV29-1, the J call TRBJ2-7, with TRBD2 matching 7 bases. This CDR3 contains 13 residues. The J segment lost 2 bases and the V segment lost 5 bases, leaving 6 bases of the junction unmatched. Germline V gene lookup returns CDR1 SQVTM and CDR2 ANQGSEA. The DNA of the CDR3 is TGCAGCGTTACCGGGACTACTACCTACGAGCAGTACTTC. Translating it yields CSVTGTTTYEQYF.

This clonotype has a count of ten or more. At one end the junction does not follow the germline gene, possibly because of a read error. The chain combines TRBV7-9 with TRBJ1-2; D unclear. Germline V gene data show CDR1 as SEHNR and CDR2 as FQNEAQ (reference sequence). The CDR3 covers 12 residues. Written as DNA, the CDR3 is TGTGCCAGCAGCTTAGACAACTATCGCTACACCTTC. Protein sequence: CASSLDNYRYTF.

This chain joins TRBV7-6 and TRBJ1-6, with D maybe TRBD1 (5 bases). Germline CDR1 is SGHVS and CDR2 is FNYEAQ. CDR3 length: 17 residues. V dropped 5 bases and J dropped 5 bases, with 19 bases sitting between them. CDR3 protein: CASSATLGTAHNSPLHF. As DNA, the CDR3 is TGTGCCAGCAGCGCCACGCTCGGGACGGCGCATAATTCACCCCTCCACTTT.

This clonotype was counted ten times or more. This sequence joins TRBV10-1 and TRBJ2-1; no clear D. V was trimmed by 6 bases and J by 1 base, leaving 13 bases between them. The length of the CDR3 is 15 residues. Looked up from germline, CDR1 is WNHNN and CDR2 is SYGVQD (reference sequence). As DNA, the CDR3 is TGCGCCAGCAGCCCCCAGACACGATCCTACAATGAGCAGTTCTTC. It codes for CASSPQTRSYNEQFF.

Turning to this clonotype: One junction end does not reproduce the germline sequence, and a read error may be involved. The rearrangement links TRBV7-8 to TRBJ1-1; no firm D call. CDR3 length: 16 residues. Germline values: CDR1 SGHVS, CDR2 FQNEAQ. The CDR3 loop is CARSLARLGRFTEAFF. For the CDR3, the DNA is TGTGCCAGAAGCTTAGCGAGGCTCGGACGGTTCACTGAAGCTTTCTTT.

The chain recombines TRBV11-2 with TRBJ2-4; 7 nucleotides align to TRBD1. Matching the DNA end better, TRBJ2-7 makes the J call doubtful. The CDR3 is 15 amino acids. Germline lookup yields CDR1 SGHAT and CDR2 FQNNGV. The CDR3 DNA is TGTGCCAGCAGATCGACAGGGCAAAACTCCTACGAGCAGTACTTC. It translates to CASRSTGQNSYEQYF.

This clonotype was recorded at least ten times. The chain is built from TRBV10-3 and TRBJ2-2; a weak D match, TRBD1 (6 bases). V lost 3 bases and J lost 1, with 6 bases in between. The CDR3 spans 14 residues. CDR1 and CDR2 from the germline V gene are ENHRY and SYGVKD. The CDR3 DNA is TGTGCCATCAGTGAACAGGGGAACACCGGGGAGCTGTTTTTT. Its translation is CAISEQGNTGELFF.

This clonotype was recorded at least ten times. The chain is built from TRBV10-3 and TRBJ2-5, with TRBD2 as a possible D gene (5 bases). Germline CDR1 is ENHRY and CDR2 is SYGVKD. The CDR3 is 11 residues long. The germline V and J ends were trimmed by 10 bases and 2 bases, with 8 bases remaining between them. The CDR3 sequence is CATRAQETQYF. The CDR3 nucleotides read TGTGCCACGCGGGCTCAAGAGACCCAGTACTTC.

This clonotype was recorded at least ten times. CDR3: CAWSKGTNEKLFF. CDR3 nucleotide sequence: TGTGCCTGGAGCAAGGGGACTAATGAAAAACTGTTTTTT. The chain employs TRBV30 and TRBJ1-4; a possible D gene is TRBD1 (5 bases). The germline V gene has CDR1 GTSNPN and CDR2 SVGIG (reference sequence). The CDR3 has 13 amino acids. The V end lost 3 bases, the J end lost 2 bases, and 7 bases lay between the germline ends.

This clonotype was seen many times. The V and J genes are TRBV29-1 and TRBJ2-5; 8 bases are shared with TRBD1. The CDR3 covers 12 residues. Trimming at V came to 5 bases and at J to 3 bases, leaving 2 bases not matched to a gene. CDR1 is SQVTM and CDR2 is ANQGSEA in the germline V gene. The CDR3 nucleotides read TGCAGCGTTCAGGGGGCGGAAGAGACCCAGTACTTC. This sequence encodes CSVQGAEETQYF. The full variable domain, its missing parts supplied by reference TRBV29-1 and TRBJ2-5, is SAVISQKPSRDICQRGTSLTIQCQVDSQVTMMFWYRQQPGQSLTLIATANQGSEATYESGFVIDKFPISRPNLTFSTLTVSNMSPEDSSIYLCSVQGAEETQYFGPGTRLLVL.

The chain carries TRBV6-6 and TRBJ1-3, with 7 bases aligning to TRBD1. Germline CDR1 reads MNHNY; CDR2 reads SVGAGI (reference sequence). J was trimmed by 0 bases and V by 5 bases; bases with no gene match: 7. The length of the CDR3 is 16 residues. This CDR3 is CASSKTGRASGNTIYF. CDR3 in DNA: TGTGCCAGCAGTAAGACAGGGAGAGCCTCTGGAAACACCATATATTTT.

The chain has TRBV29-1 and TRBJ2-1, with TRBD2 matching 15 bases. This CDR3 region has 20 residues. The germline V gene encodes CDR1 SQVTM and CDR2 ANQGSEA. The V gene end was trimmed by 0 bases and the J gene end by 4 bases; junction bases not matched to a gene: 13. CDR3 in amino acids: CSVEETIGTSGRPLYNEQFF. For the CDR3, the DNA is TGCAGCGTTGAAGAAACGATAGGGACTAGCGGGAGGCCCTTGTACAATGAGCAGTTCTTC.

This clonotype was seen ten or more times. The CDR3 sequence: CASTQRTSAEAFF. CDR3 nucleotides: TGTGCCAGCACCCAACGGACCAGTGCTGAAGCTTTCTTT. V gene TRBV12-3 or TRBV12-4 combines with J gene TRBJ1-1, with unresolved D. Trimming removed 7 bases at V and 6 bases at J, with 15 bases between. The CDR3 sequence is 13 residues long.

This clonotype was seen many times. The chain combines TRBV6-1 with TRBJ2-7, with D perhaps matching TRBD2 (5 bases). Germline V gene data show CDR1 as MNHNS and CDR2 as SASEGT. The length of the CDR3 is 15 residues. With 8 bases removed from V and 0 bases from J, the gap between germline ends came to 17 bases. DNA for the CDR3: TGTGCCAGCCTGCCGAGGGTCGGCAGCTCCTACGAGCAGTACTTC. Residues: CASLPRVGSSYEQYF.

The V and J genes are TRBV14 and TRBJ1-5; D uncertain. Germline V gene lookup returns CDR1 SGHDN and CDR2 FVKESK. The germline V and J ends were trimmed by 5 bases and 9 bases, with 11 bases remaining between them. The CDR3 consists of 12 residues. This CDR3 is CASSFRHGPQHF. In DNA, the CDR3 is TGTGCCAGCAGCTTTAGACATGGGCCCCAGCATTTT.

The chain uses TRBV12-3 or TRBV12-4 and TRBJ2-1; 13 nucleotides line up with TRBD2. Trimming took 6 bases from V and 8 from J; bases not matched to a gene: 13. This CDR3 has 17 amino acids. The CDR3 region is CASRRSWTSGSGDEQFF. CDR3 nucleotide sequence: TGTGCCAGCAGACGAAGTTGGACTAGCGGGAGTGGGGATGAGCAGTTCTTC.

The J gene is TRBJ2-1, the V gene TRBV7-3; 7 bases line up with TRBD2. From germline, CDR1 is SGHTA and CDR2 FQGTGA. The CDR3 totals 14 residues. V gave up 5 bases and J gave up 7 bases; unmatched junction bases: 8. The DNA for the CDR3 is TGTGCCAGCAGCACCCTGACTAGCATTAATGAGCAGTTCTTC. It encodes CASSTLTSINEQFF.